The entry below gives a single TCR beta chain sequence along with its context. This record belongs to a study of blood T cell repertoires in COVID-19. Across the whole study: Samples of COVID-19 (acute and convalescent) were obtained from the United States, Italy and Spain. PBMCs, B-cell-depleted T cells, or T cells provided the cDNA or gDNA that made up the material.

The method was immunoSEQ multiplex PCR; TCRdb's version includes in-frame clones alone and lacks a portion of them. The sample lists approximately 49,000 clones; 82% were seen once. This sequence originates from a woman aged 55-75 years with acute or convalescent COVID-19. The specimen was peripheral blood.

The CDR3 DNA follows: TGTGCCAGCTCACCAGGCAGACCGGGTGAGAATTCACCCCTCCACTTT. Its translation: CASSPGRPGENSPLHF. J is TRBJ1-6 and V is TRBV18, with no clear D. The ends were cut back, 2 bases at V and 7 bases at J, with 15 bases in the middle. The CDR3 loop spans 16 amino acids. The germline V gene encodes CDR1 KGHSH and CDR2 LQKENI. Full variable domain (missing parts from reference TRBV18 and TRBJ1-6): NAGVMQNPRHLVRRRGQEARLRCSPMKGHSHVYWYRQLPEEGLKFMVYLQKENIIDESGMPKERFSAEFPKEGPSILRIQQVVRGDSAAYFCASSPGRPGENSPLHFGNGTRLTVT.